The entry that follows covers one TCR beta chain sequence. Antigen specificity is unknown. Time point: week 23, last vaccination. Every single dose of the vaccine, 300 ug of mutant IDH1 20-mer peptide, came with topical imiquimod. This CDR3 has 14 amino acids. The ends were cut back, 3 bases at V and 1 base at J, with 6 bases in the middle. Germline loops: CDR1 SEHNR, CDR2 FQNEAQ (reference sequence). Using immunoSEQ multiplex PCR, the repertoire was profiled, and TCRdb retains in-frame clones only, with some absent. The sample holds about 44,000 clones, approximately 89% seen once. This entry is derived from a study of a mutant IDH1 vaccine in newly diagnosed glioma. Study overall: At weeks 1, 3, 5, 7, 11, 15, 19 and 23, patients received a vaccination, eight in all. Patients arrived already treated with radiotherapy, temozolomide, or both, most having had both.

General study points: With respect to changes in top peripheral T cell clonotypes, pseudoprogression seemed unrelated.

The rearrangement joins TRBV7-9 to TRBJ2-2; D uncertain. The receptor was isolated from a middle-aged man with glioma. The material sequenced was PBMCs, taken from a glioma patient whose treatment included an IDH1 peptide vaccine. Here the CDR3 reads CASSLALNTGELFF. As DNA, the CDR3 is TGTGCCAGCAGCTTGGCCCTGAACACCGGGGAGCTGTTTTTT.